A single sample gave rise to the 12 T cell receptor beta chains below, sequenced in a study of T cell repertoires in cytomegalovirus infection. TCRdb recomputed calls from the reads with MiXCR, one row per CDR3 protein. The sample carries fewer than 550,000 distinct CDR3 sequences, approximately 15% recorded once. Specimen: CD8+ T cells from PBMCs. The receptor set was obtained from a human donor in good health (CMV status not recorded). Some clones in this sample may be carry-over from other donors' samples.

In this sample, this clonotype turned up a few times. CDR3 sequence (DNA): TGTGCCACCAGCAGAGAATCGGGGGCCTACTCCTACAATGAGCAGTTCTTC. Amino acid sequence: CATSRESGAYSYNEQFF. The rearrangement links TRBV15 to TRBJ2-1; either TRBD1 or TRBD2 may fit D (6 bases each). V lost 0 bases and J 0 bases, leaving 12 bases between the germline ends. Germline V CDR1 and CDR2: LNHNV, YYDKDF (reference sequence). The CDR3 length is 17 residues.

This chain joins TRBV9 and TRBJ1-6; no reliable D call. Deletions cut 0 bases from V and 7 bases from J, with 2 bases between. Germline V CDR1 and CDR2: SGDLS, YYNGEE. CDR3 length equals 12 residues. The CDR3 is CASSVENSPLHF. CDR3 coding DNA: TGTGCCAGCAGCGTAGAGAATTCACCCCTCCACTTT.

V usage is TRBV7-9 and J usage is TRBJ2-3; tentatively, D is TRBD1 (5 bases). The CDR3 length is 13 residues. Deletions cut 6 bases from V and 13 bases from J, with 20 bases between. The germline V gene has CDR1 SEHNR and CDR2 FQNEAQ (reference sequence). CDR3 nucleotides: TGTGCCAGCAGTCCCTCCGGACACCCCGCAAAGTATTTT. This sequence encodes CASSPSGHPAKYF.

The chain couples TRBV7-9 to TRBJ2-2, with 7 bases lining up with TRBD1. Germline lookup yields CDR1 SEHNR and CDR2 FQNEAQ (reference sequence). CDR3 length equals 15 residues. Trimming took 5 bases from V and 3 from J; bases not matched to a gene: 6. The CDR3 sequence is CASSPGTAYTGELFF. Here the CDR3 DNA reads TGTGCCAGCAGCCCCGGGACAGCGTACACCGGGGAGCTGTTTTTT.

The chain carries TRBV5-4 and TRBJ2-1, with 10 bases aligning to TRBD2. In germline, CDR1 is SGHNT, CDR2 YYREEE (reference sequence). The CDR3 has 15 residues. J gave up 8 bases and V 4 bases, and 9 bases lay outside the gene matches. The CDR3 loop is CASSIGALAGDEQFF. DNA for the CDR3: TGTGCCAGCAGCATCGGCGCTCTAGCGGGGGATGAGCAGTTCTTC.

This clonotype occurred many times. The gene calls are TRBV7-8 and TRBJ1-3; 7 bases are a match to TRBD1. The CDR3 is 15 amino acids. Per germline, CDR1 SGHVS and CDR2 FQNEAQ. V shed 4 bases and J 3 bases; nucleotides not matched to a gene: 6. The CDR3 region is CASSSSGTVGNTIYF. The DNA for the CDR3 is TGTGCCAGCAGCTCCTCCGGGACAGTTGGAAACACCATATATTTT.

The rearrangement links TRBV29-1 to TRBJ2-1; 7 bases are a match to TRBD1. The junction had 26 bases not matched to a gene; V was cut back by 4 bases and J by 5 bases. Germline loops: CDR1 SQVTM, CDR2 ANQGSEA. The length of the CDR3 is 20 residues. The DNA of the CDR3 is TGCAGCGTTGGGACCATTCGACAGGGACGTGAGAGTAGGTTGAACAATGAGCAGTTCTTC. This codes for CSVGTIRQGRESRLNNEQFF.

The chain combines TRBV18 with TRBJ2-1; D not resolved. The V gene's germline CDR1 is KGHSH and CDR2 LQKENI. This CDR3 contains 14 residues. Trimming stripped 3 bases from V and 0 bases from J, with 6 bases between. The CDR3 reads CASSPGRSYNEQFF. The CDR3 nucleotides are TGTGCCAGCTCACCCGGTCGCTCCTACAATGAGCAGTTCTTC.

The V gene is TRBV7-9, the J gene TRBJ2-2, with D possibly matching TRBD1 (6 bases). The CDR3 length is 16 residues. Trimming stripped 2 bases from V and 3 bases from J, with 13 bases between. Germline V gene data show CDR1 as SEHNR and CDR2 as FQNEAQ (reference sequence). This CDR3 reads CASSLISGVYTGELFF. DNA of the CDR3: TGTGCCAGCAGCTTAATTTCAGGGGTTTACACCGGGGAGCTGTTTTTT.

The chain couples TRBV7-7 to TRBJ2-1; either TRBD1 or TRBD2 may supply D (5 bases each). The germline CDR1 and CDR2 sequences are SSHAT and FNYEAQ (reference sequence). The CDR3 runs 13 residues. V dropped 1 base and J dropped 10 bases, with 11 bases sitting between them. This CDR3 reads CASSLEGDREQFF. CDR3 DNA: TGTGCCAGCAGCTTAGAAGGGGACCGGGAGCAGTTCTTC.

This clonotype was found many times. This chain connects TRBV27 to TRBJ1-2; no clear D gene. Trimming removed 5 bases at V and 2 bases at J, with 9 bases between. The CDR3 extends over 13 amino acids. CDR1 and CDR2 (germline): MNHEY, SMNVEV (reference sequence). The CDR3, as DNA: TGTGCCAGCAGTCCCCCCGACAACTATGGCTACACCTTC. This encodes CASSPPDNYGYTF.

This clonotype was counted between two and nine times. The CDR3 DNA reads TGTGCCAGCTCGCAACAGGGTGATGAGCAGTTCTTC. Translating it yields CASSQQGDEQFF. The rearrangement uses TRBV18 and TRBJ2-1, with D possibly being TRBD1 (6 bases). Looked up from germline, CDR1 is KGHSH and CDR2 is LQKENI. V was clipped by 6 bases and J by 8 bases, with 11 bases between them. The CDR3 extends over 12 amino acids.